These T cell receptor beta chains were read from a single sample in a study of cytomegalovirus exposure and HLA in healthy donors. This table comes from immunoSEQ multiplex PCR, and its TCRdb copy is limited to in-frame clones, with some not included. The sample comprises more than 110,000 clones, around 80% of which are singletons, and under 2.5% rests with the top ten. Sequenced input: PBMCs. The receptors stem from a young man in good health and CMV-seronegative. The CDR3 runs from the conserved cysteine through the conserved F or W. The D gene is left open where the match is weak. Not all rows give a size; the values are once, few, many and, for expanded clones, a class.

.,TRBJ2-7,TRBD2,TRBV6-6,TGTGCCAGCAGGGGGACTAGTCCAAACGAGCAGTACTTC,CASRGTSPNEQYF
.,TRBJ1-1,TRBD1,TRBV28,TGTGCCAGCAGTCGGACAGGGCGGAACACTGAAGCTTTCTTT,CASSRTGRNTEAFF
many,TRBJ2-1,.,TRBV10-3,TGTGCCACGACCCCGACGGGGTACAATGAGCAGTTCTTC,CATTPTGYNEQFF
.,TRBJ1-1,.,TRBV2,TGTGCCAGCCTGGCCAGGTCGAACACTGAAGCTTTCTTT,CASLARSNTEAFF
.,TRBJ2-7,TRBD1,TRBV28,TGTGCCAGCAGTTCGGGACAGGGGGGAGAGCAGTACTTC,CASSSGQGGEQYF
.,TRBJ1-1,.,TRBV5-1,TGCGCCAGCAGCTTAGGCGGGGTGAACACTGAAGCTTTCTTT,CASSLGGVNTEAFF
.,TRBJ2-7,.,TRBV5-4,TGTGCCAGCAGCGTCGGGGGTAGTGGGGCCTACGAGCAGTACTTC,CASSVGGSGAYEQYF
.,TRBJ1-1,.,TRBV6-1,TGTGCCAGCAGTGAACGGAGGAGGGCTTTCTTT,CASSERRRAFF
.,TRBJ1-6,.,TRBV19,TGTGCCAGTAGTGCCCTCGACACGGGGAGGGGATCACCCCTCCACTTT,CASSALDTGRGSPLHF
.,TRBJ1-1,.,TRBV6-5,TGTGCCAGCAGTTATGGGGCGGTGGCAAACACTGAAGCTTTCTTT,CASSYGAVANTEAFF
.,TRBJ1-5,.,TRBV5-6,TGTGCCAGCACCGACGGGGGTCAGGGTCATAGCAATCAGCCCCAGCATTTT,CASTDGGQGHSNQPQHF
.,TRBJ2-2,TRBD1,TRBV7-9,TGTGCCAGCGGTCCCTCAGGGGGTACCACCGGGGAGCTGTTTTTT,CASGPSGGTTGELFF
.,TRBJ2-3,TRBD2,TRBV13,TGTGCCAGCAGCCCTCAGCGGGATTGGACAGATACGCAGTATTTT,CASSPQRDWTDTQYF
.,TRBJ1-1,.,TRBV2,TGTGCCAGCAGGCTACAATTACAGAATGAAGCTTTCTTT,CASRLQLQNEAFF
.,TRBJ1-2,.,TRBV28,TGTGCCAGCAGTTTACGCCCGACAACTAACTATGGCTACACCTTC,CASSLRPTTNYGYTF
.,TRBJ1-2,.,TRBV2,TGTGCCAGCAGTGAAACCCGGGCCGGTGCGCGGGATGGCTACACCTTC,CASSETRAGARDGYTF
few,TRBJ2-1,.,TRBV7-3,TGTGCCAGCAGCTTAAGCCTGGCAGGATACAATGAGCAGTTCTTC,CASSLSLAGYNEQFF
.,TRBJ1-5,.,TRBV7-6,TGTGCCAGCACCACGGGGGGTAGCAATCAGCCCCAGCATTTT,CASTTGGSNQPQHF
.,TRBJ1-4,TRBD1,TRBV6-1,TGTGCCAGCAGTGGGACAGGGGGCACAAAACTGTTTTTT,CASSGTGGTKLFF
.,TRBJ2-7,TRBD1,TRBV5-1,TGCGCCAGCAGCTTGGCGGACAGGGGATACGAGCAGTACTTC,CASSLADRGYEQYF
.,TRBJ1-2,TRBD1,TRBV10-3,TGTGCCATCAGTGGCAGGGGGCCCTTAGCTAACTATGGCTACACCTTC,CAISGRGPLANYGYTF
.,TRBJ2-1,.,TRBV27,TGTGCCAGCACCCCACTGGGCAGGTTCGATGAGCAGTTCTTC,CASTPLGRFDEQFF
.,TRBJ2-7,TRBD2,TRBV6-1,TGTGCCAGCAGTGAAAGGACTAGCGGGCAGGTGACGACCTACGAGCAGTACTTC,CASSERTSGQVTTYEQYF
once,TRBJ1-5,TRBD1,TRBV19,TGTGCCAGTAGTATAGATGGGACAGTTAATCAGCCCCAGCATTTT,CASSIDGTVNQPQHF
.,TRBJ1-6,.,TRBV11-2,TGTGCCAGCAGCCCCAGCCACTCCACAGGTGACGGGTCACCCCTCCACTTT,CASSPSHSTGDGSPLHF
once,TRBJ2-3,TRBD2,TRBV2,TGTGCCAGCAGTGAAAGGGCTAGCGGGAGTATAACAGATACGCAGTATTTT,CASSERASGSITDTQYF